This TCR beta chain was sequenced for a study of T-cell memory formation after mild COVID-19. Study in general: Largely donor-specific sequence clusters came from a couple of donors.

TCR alpha and TCR beta cDNA libraries carrying sample barcodes and UMIs came from 5'RACE with constant-segment primers. One entry per CDR3 protein, called by TCRdb with MiXCR from the 5' RACE reads. The sample includes over 500,000 distinct CDR3 sequences, approximately 15% of them seen just once. As concerns this clonotype: Its antigen is not identified.

The CDR3 has 15 residues. V was cut by 4 bases and J by 2 bases, with 11 bases left in between. Germline CDR1 reads SNHLY; CDR2 reads FYNNEI. The study's findings and limits: Contracting CD4+ clones lay largely in CM and EM, with CD8+ ones residing in EMRA. Cross-reactive memory seemingly joined, as some responding clones were found in pre-infection memory.

Sequencing was done on a sample of PBMCs or a T cell subset sorted from them (not recorded which). The source of this sequence is an adult woman who had mild COVID-19 (a few samples of this study predate the infection). Cell type and time point are not known. The rearrangement joins TRBV2 to TRBJ1-4; tentatively, D is TRBD1 (6 bases). As DNA, the CDR3 is TGTGCCAGCAGTGGACAGGACCTCACTAATGAAAAACTGTTTTTT. Residues: CASSGQDLTNEKLFF.